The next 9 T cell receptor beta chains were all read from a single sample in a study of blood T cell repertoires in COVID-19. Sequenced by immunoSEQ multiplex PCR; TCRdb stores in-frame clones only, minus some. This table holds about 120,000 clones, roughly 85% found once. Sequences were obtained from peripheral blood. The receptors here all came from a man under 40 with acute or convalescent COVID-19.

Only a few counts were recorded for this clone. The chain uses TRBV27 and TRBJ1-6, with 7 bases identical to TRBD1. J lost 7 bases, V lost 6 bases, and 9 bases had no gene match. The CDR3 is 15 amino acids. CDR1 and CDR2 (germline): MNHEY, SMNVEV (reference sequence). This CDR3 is CASSRGAGGNSPLHF. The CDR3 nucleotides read TGTGCCAGCAGCAGGGGGGCCGGGGGAAATTCACCCCTCCACTTT.

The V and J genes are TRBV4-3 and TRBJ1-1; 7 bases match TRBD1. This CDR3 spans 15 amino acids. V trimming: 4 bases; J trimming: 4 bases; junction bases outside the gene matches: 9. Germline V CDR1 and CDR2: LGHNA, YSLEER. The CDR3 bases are TGCGCCAGCAGCCTAAACGACAGGGTCGGCACTGAAGCTTTCTTT. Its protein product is CASSLNDRVGTEAFF.

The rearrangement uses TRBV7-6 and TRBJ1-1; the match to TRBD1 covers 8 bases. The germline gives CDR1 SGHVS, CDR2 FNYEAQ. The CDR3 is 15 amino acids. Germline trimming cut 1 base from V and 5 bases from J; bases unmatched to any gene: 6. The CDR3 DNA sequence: TGTGCCAGCAGCTTAGGGACAGGGCAGGGGACTGAAGCTTTCTTT. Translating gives CASSLGTGQGTEAFF.

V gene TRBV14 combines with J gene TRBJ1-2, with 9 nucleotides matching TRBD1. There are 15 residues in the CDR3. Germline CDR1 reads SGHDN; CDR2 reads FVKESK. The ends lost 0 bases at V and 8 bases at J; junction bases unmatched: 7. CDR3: CASSQDGDRAGGYTF. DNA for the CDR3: TGTGCCAGCAGCCAAGATGGGGACAGGGCGGGCGGCTACACCTTC. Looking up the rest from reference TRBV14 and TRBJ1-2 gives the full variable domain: EAGVTQFPSHSVIEKGQTVTLRCDPISGHDNLYWYRRVMGKEIKFLLHFVKESKQDESGMPNNRFLAERTGGTYSTLKVQPAELEDSGVYFCASSQDGDRAGGYTFGSGTRLTVV.

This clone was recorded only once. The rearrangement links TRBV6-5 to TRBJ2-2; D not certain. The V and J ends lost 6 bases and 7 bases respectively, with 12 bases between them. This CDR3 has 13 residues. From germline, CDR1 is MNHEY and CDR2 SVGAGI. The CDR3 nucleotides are TGTGCCAGCAGCCGATACCTCGGCGGGGAGCTGTTTTTT. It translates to CASSRYLGGELFF.

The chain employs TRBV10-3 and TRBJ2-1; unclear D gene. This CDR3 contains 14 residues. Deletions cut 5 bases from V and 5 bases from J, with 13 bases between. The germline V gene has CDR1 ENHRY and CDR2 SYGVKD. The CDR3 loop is CAISQRDKHNEQFF. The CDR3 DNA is TGTGCCATCAGTCAGAGAGACAAACACAATGAGCAGTTCTTC.

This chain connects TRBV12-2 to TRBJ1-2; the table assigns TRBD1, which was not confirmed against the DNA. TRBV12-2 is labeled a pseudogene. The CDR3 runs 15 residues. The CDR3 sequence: CASRSRIRVLGGYTF. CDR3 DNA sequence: TGTGCAAGTCGCTCCCGCATCAGGGTCCTCGGAGGCTACACCTTC.

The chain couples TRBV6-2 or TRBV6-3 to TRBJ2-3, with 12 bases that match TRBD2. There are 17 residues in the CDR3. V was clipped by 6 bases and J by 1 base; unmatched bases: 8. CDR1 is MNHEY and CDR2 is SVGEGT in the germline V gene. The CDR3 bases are TGTGCCAGCAGCCCACGACTAGCGGGAGATGGCACAGATACGCAGTATTTT. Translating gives CASSPRLAGDGTDTQYF.

Here the CDR3 DNA reads TGTGCCAGCAGCGAAACAGGGGCGAACACCGGGGAGCTGTTTTTT. Its translation is CASSETGANTGELFF. The chain recombines TRBV7-3 with TRBJ2-2, with 7 bases lining up with TRBD1. J was trimmed by 0 bases and V by 5 bases; bases with no gene match: 3. The CDR3 loop spans 15 amino acids. Germline-derived CDR1 and CDR2 are SGHTA and FQGTGA.